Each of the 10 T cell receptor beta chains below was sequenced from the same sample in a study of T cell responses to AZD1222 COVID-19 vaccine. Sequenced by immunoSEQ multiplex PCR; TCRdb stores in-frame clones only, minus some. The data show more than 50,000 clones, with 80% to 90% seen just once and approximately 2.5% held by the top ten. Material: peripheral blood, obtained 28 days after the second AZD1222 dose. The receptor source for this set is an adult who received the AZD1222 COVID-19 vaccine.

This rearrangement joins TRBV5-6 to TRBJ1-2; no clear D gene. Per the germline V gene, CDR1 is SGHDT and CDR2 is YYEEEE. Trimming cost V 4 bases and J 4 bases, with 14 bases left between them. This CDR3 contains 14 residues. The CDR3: CASSTIRPAYGYTF. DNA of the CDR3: TGTGCCAGCAGCACTATCAGACCAGCCTATGGCTACACCTTC.

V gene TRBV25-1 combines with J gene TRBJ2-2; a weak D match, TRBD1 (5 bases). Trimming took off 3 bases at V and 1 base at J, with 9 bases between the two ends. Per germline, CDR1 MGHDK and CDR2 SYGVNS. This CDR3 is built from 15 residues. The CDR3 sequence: CASSDPDRNTGELFF. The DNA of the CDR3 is TGTGCCAGCAGTGACCCAGACAGGAACACCGGGGAGCTGTTTTTT. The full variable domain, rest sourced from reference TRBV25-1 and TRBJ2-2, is EADIYQTPRYLVIGTGKKITLECSQTMGHDKMYWYQQDPGMELHLIHYSYGVNSTEKGDLSSESTVSRIRTEHFPLTLESARPSHTSQYLCASSDPDRNTGELFFGEGSRLTVL.

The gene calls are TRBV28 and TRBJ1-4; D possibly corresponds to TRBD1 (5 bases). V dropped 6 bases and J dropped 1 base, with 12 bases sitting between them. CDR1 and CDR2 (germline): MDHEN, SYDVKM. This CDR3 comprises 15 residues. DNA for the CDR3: TGTGCCAGCAGAGGGAGACAGCAAACTAATGAAAAACTGTTTTTT. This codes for CASRGRQQTNEKLFF.

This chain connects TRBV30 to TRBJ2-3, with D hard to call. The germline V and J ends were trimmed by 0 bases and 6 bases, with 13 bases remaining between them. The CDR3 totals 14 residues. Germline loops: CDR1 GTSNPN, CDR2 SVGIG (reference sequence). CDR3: CAWSVGLVGDTQYF. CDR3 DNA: TGTGCCTGGAGTGTAGGTTTGGTTGGGGATACGCAGTATTTT.

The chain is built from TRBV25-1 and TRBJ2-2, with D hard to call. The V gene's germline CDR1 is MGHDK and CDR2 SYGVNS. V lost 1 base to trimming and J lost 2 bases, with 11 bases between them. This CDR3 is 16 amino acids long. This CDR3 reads CASSEFKGTNTGELFF. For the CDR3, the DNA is TGTGCCAGCAGTGAATTCAAGGGCACTAACACCGGGGAGCTGTTTTTT.

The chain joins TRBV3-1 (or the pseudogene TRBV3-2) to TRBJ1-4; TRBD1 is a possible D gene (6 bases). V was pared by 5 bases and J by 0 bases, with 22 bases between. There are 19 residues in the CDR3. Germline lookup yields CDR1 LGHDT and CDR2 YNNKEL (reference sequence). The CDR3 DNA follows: TGTGCCAGCAGCGAGAACAGGGTCCTCAACGGCGCAACTAATGAAAAACTGTTTTTT. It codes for CASSENRVLNGATNEKLFF.

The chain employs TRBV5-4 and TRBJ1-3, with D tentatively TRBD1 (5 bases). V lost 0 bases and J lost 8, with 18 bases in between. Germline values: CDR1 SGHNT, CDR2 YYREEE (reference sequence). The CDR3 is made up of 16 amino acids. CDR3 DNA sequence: TGTGCCAGCAGCTTGGATCCAGGGCCAATCCGGGACACCATATATTTT. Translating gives CASSLDPGPIRDTIYF.

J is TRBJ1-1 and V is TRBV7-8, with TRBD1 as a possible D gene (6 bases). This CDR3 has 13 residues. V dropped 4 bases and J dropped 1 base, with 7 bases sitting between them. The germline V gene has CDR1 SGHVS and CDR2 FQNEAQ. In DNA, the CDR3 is TGTGCCAGCAGCTGGGGGCGGAACACTGAAGCTTTCTTT. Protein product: CASSWGRNTEAFF. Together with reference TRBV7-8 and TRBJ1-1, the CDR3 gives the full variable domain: GAGVSQSPRYKVAKRGQDVALRCDPISGHVSLFWYQQALGQGPEFLTYFQNEAQLDKSGLPSDRFFAERPEGSVSTLKIQRTQQEDSAVYLCASSWGRNTEAFFGQGTRLTVV.

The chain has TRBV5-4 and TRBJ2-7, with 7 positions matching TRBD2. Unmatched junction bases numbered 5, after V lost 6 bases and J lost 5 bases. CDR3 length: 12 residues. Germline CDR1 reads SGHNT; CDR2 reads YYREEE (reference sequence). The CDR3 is CASTNGGDEQYF. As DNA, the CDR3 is TGTGCCAGCACCAATGGGGGGGACGAGCAGTACTTC. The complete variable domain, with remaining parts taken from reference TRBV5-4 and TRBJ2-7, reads ETGVTQSPTHLIKTRGQQVTLRCSSQSGHNTVSWYQQALGQGPQFIFQYYREEENGRGNFPPRFSGLQFPNYSSELNVNALELDDSALYLCASTNGGDEQYFGPGTRLTVT.

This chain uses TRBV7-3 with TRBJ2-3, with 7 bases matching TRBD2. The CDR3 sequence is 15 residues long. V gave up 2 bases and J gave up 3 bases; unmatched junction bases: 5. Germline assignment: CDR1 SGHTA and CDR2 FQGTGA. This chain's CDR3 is CASSLLADPTDTQYF. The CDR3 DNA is TGTGCCAGCAGCTTACTAGCGGACCCTACAGATACGCAGTATTTT.